This TCR beta chain was obtained from a study of T cell repertoires in cytomegalovirus infection. For the study at large: HLA-C-restricted CMV epitopes, recently identified, and well-studied HLA-B-restricted ones were used by the study.

V was pared by 9 bases and J by 3 bases, with 8 bases between. The V gene's germline CDR1 is KGHSH and CDR2 LQKENI. This CDR3 comprises 11 residues. From the reads, TCRdb called clonotypes with MiXCR, one entry per CDR3 protein. The sample records 110,000 or so distinct CDR3 sequences, roughly 30% being singletons. For this clonotype: What it binds is unknown.

This clonotype was obtained from a human donor in good health (CMV status not recorded). Some clones in this sample may be carry-over from other donors' samples. This sample comprised CD8+ T cells from cultured PBMCs, obtained from culture after CMV antigen stimulation. The rearrangement uses TRBV18 and TRBJ2-5; D gene uncertain. For the CDR3, the DNA is TGTGCCAGTAGCAAGAAAGAGACCCAGTACTTC. Translated: CASSKKETQYF.